The present TCR beta chain was sequenced within a study of T cell responses to AZD1222 COVID-19 vaccine. Study-level results: Targeting of unmutated variant regions was reportedly seen in nearly half of spike-specific TCRs. When two AZD1222 doses had been given, Spike-specific TCR breadth and depth rose.

This clone was seen just once. Its antigen is not known. Assay: immunoSEQ multiplex PCR; the TCRdb copy retains only in-frame clones and omits some. The table lists roughly 150,000 clones, 80% to 95% of them singletons. The sample was peripheral blood, taken on day 0 of AZD1222 vaccination. This sequence originates from an adult in good health.

CDR3 sequence (DNA): TGTGCCAGCAGCTTCCGGGACACTGAAGCTTTCTTT. Residues: CASSFRDTEAFF. The chain has TRBV9 and TRBJ1-1; D gene unclear. This CDR3 spans 12 amino acids. Germline loops: CDR1 SGDLS, CDR2 YYNGEE. Trimming left V 4 bases short and J 3 bases short, with 7 bases between.